This entry lists 9 T cell receptor beta chains sequenced from one sample in a study of cytomegalovirus exposure and HLA in healthy donors. Researchers ran the PCR with 60 Vbeta and 13 Jbeta primers. Libraries were prepared by immunoSEQ multiplex PCR; TCRdb keeps only in-frame clonotypes and omits some of them. The sample spans 150,000 to 200,000 clones; the ten largest clones claim 0.65% to 0.9%. The source material was PBMCs. Every receptor here comes from a woman aged 18-29 years in good health and CMV-seropositive.

The chain couples TRBV4-3 to TRBJ1-5; D not certain. V was shortened by 0 bases and J by 3 bases, with 3 bases between the two germline ends. Germline V gene lookup returns CDR1 LGHNA and CDR2 YSLEER. CDR3 length equals 13 residues. The CDR3 DNA reads as TGCGCCAGCAGCCAAGATCTCAATCAGCCCCAGCATTTT. Translation: CASSQDLNQPQHF.

V and J are TRBV19 and TRBJ2-6, with TRBD1 identical over 7 bases. Per the germline V gene, CDR1 is LNHDA and CDR2 is SQIVND (reference sequence). This CDR3 has 16 residues. The trim removed 8 bases at V and 0 bases at J, leaving 7 bases unmatched. The DNA for the CDR3 is TGTGCCAGTCACCCCGACAGGGACTCTGGGGCCAACGTCCTGACTTTC. Translating it yields CASHPDRDSGANVLTF.

The V call is TRBV11-3, the J call TRBJ2-1; 8 positions match TRBD2. CDR1 and CDR2 (germline): SGHNT, YENEEA. CDR3 size: 14 residues. With 4 bases clipped from V and 3 bases from J, the junction kept 2 bases outside the gene matches. CDR3 loop: CASSSSGGYNEQFF. CDR3 nucleotides: TGTGCCAGCAGCTCCAGCGGGGGCTACAATGAGCAGTTCTTC.

The V gene is TRBV5-6, the J gene TRBJ1-1; possible D gene TRBD1, 5 bases. The germline gives CDR1 SGHDT, CDR2 YYEEEE. With 5 bases removed from V and 0 bases from J, the gap between germline ends came to 14 bases. The CDR3 runs 15 residues. The CDR3 nucleotides are TGTGCCAGCAGAACAGGAGGGCTCCTGAACACTGAAGCTTTCTTT. Its translation is CASRTGGLLNTEAFF.

The rearrangement links TRBV25-1 to TRBJ2-5; 10 bases are a match to TRBD2. The V gene end was trimmed by 6 bases and the J gene end by 2 bases; junction bases not matched to a gene: 3. CDR1 and CDR2 (germline): MGHDK, SYGVNS. This CDR3 is built from 14 residues. CDR3 coding DNA: TGTGCCAGCAGGGCGACTAGCGGGCAAGAGACCCAGTACTTC. It yields the protein CASRATSGQETQYF.

V gene TRBV5-4 combines with J gene TRBJ1-2; D is perhaps TRBD1 (5 bases). Germline assignment: CDR1 SGHNT and CDR2 YYREEE (reference sequence). This CDR3 is built from 14 residues. V was shortened by 6 bases and J by 7 bases, with 19 bases between the two germline ends. The CDR3 region is CASTPRVEGGGYTF. The CDR3 region has the DNA TGTGCCAGCACCCCCAGGGTGGAGGGAGGTGGCTACACCTTC.

This chain uses TRBV6-1 with TRBJ1-2; no clear D gene. The CDR3 totals 14 residues. Germline lookup yields CDR1 MNHNS and CDR2 SASEGT. V shed 4 bases and J shed 8 bases, with 17 bases lying between them. CDR3: CASSGPRLTRGYTF. DNA for the CDR3: TGTGCCAGCAGTGGACCACGGTTGACTCGGGGCTACACCTTC.

The chain has TRBV2 and TRBJ1-3, with no clear D. Germline values: CDR1 SNHLY, CDR2 FYNNEI. V lost 0 bases, J lost 2 bases, and 8 bases lay in between. The CDR3 is 15 residues long. CDR3 region: CASSEAGRAGNTIYF. The CDR3 DNA reads as TGTGCCAGCAGTGAAGCAGGGAGGGCTGGAAACACCATATATTTT.

The V and J genes are TRBV29-1 and TRBJ2-1; TRBD1 matches at 8 bases. V trimming: 2 bases; J trimming: 0 bases; junction bases outside the gene matches: 3. CDR3 length: 15 amino acids. CDR1 is SQVTM, CDR2 ANQGSEA, per germline. The DNA for the CDR3 is TGCAGCGTTGAACGTGGGACAGGCTCCTACAATGAGCAGTTCTTC. Translation gives CSVERGTGSYNEQFF.